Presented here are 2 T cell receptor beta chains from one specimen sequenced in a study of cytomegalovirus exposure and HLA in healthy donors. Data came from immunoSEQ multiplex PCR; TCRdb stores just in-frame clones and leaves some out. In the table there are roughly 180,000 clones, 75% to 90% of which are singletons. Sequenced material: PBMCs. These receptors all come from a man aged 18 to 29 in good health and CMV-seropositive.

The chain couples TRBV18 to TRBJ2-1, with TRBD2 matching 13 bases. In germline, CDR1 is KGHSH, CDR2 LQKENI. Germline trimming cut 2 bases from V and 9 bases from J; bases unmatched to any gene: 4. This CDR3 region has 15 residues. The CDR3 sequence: CASSPRTSGSGEQFF. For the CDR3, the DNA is TGTGCCAGCTCACCAAGGACTAGCGGGAGTGGTGAGCAGTTCTTC.

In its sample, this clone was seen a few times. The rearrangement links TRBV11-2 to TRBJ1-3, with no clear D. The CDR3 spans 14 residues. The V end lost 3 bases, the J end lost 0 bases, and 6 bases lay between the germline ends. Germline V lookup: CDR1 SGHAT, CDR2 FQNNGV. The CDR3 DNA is TGTGCCAGCAGCTTTGAGAGCTCTGGAAACACCATATATTTT. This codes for CASSFESSGNTIYF.